The 32 T cell receptor beta chains given below trace back to one sample, sequenced in a study of T-cell reconstitution after alpha-beta-depleted transplantation in children. Molecular barcoding with unique molecular identifiers was used for the TCRbeta library. TCRdb re-analysed the PCR reads in MiXCR, keeping a single row per CDR3 protein. The profile shows about 420,000 distinct CDR3 sequences, roughly 17% of them singletons. The sample consisted of PBMCs, mostly from graft donor cells, taken 360 days after TCRalphabeta/CD19-depleted stem cell transplant. Receptors were obtained from a boy less than two years old who had a stem cell transplant for Wiskott-Aldrich syndrome, so the T cells may come from the graft donor.

The chain joins TRBV5-1 to TRBJ2-2; weak D call: TRBD1 (6 bases). Germline V gives CDR1 SGHRS, CDR2 YFSETQ. The V end lost 1 base, the J end lost 5 bases, and 12 bases lay between the germline ends. This CDR3 has 15 amino acids. The chain's CDR3 is CASSLPQGWTGELFF. The CDR3 DNA reads TGCGCCAGCAGCTTGCCACAGGGTTGGACCGGGGAGCTGTTTTTT.

This chain uses TRBV6-1 with TRBJ1-1; 7 bases line up with TRBD1. This CDR3 region has 14 residues. V dropped 7 bases and J dropped 4; count of bases not matched to a gene: 9. Germline V gives CDR1 MNHNS, CDR2 SASEGT. This chain's CDR3 is CASTLQGGGTEAFF. The CDR3 DNA reads as TGTGCCAGCACCCTCCAGGGGGGAGGCACTGAAGCTTTCTTT.

This clonotype was seen only a few times. DNA for the CDR3: TGCGCCAGCAGCCCAACCCGGACAGGGCCCTACGAGCAGTACTTC. It yields the protein CASSPTRTGPYEQYF. The V and J genes are TRBV5-1 and TRBJ2-7, with 8 bases lining up with TRBD1. Germline CDR1 and CDR2: SGHRS and YFSETQ. The CDR3 sequence is 15 residues long. Trimming removed 4 bases from V and 2 bases from J; junction bases left unmatched: 8.

The table lists this clonotype with a few counts. CDR3 in DNA: TGTGCCAGTACCCGGGACCGTGAGCAGTTCTTC. Its translation: CASTRDREQFF. The chain links TRBV19 to TRBJ2-1; D may correspond to TRBD1 or TRBD2 (5 bases each). Germline CDR1 is LNHDA and CDR2 is SQIVND (reference sequence). V gave up 7 bases and J gave up 9 bases, with 10 bases separating them. This CDR3 has 11 amino acids.

The table lists this clonotype with many counts. The CDR3 sequence is CASSLGQEETQYF. The CDR3 nucleotides are TGTGCCAGCAGCTTGGGACAGGAAGAGACCCAGTACTTC. This chain links TRBV5-6 with TRBJ2-5, with D maybe TRBD1 (6 bases). Germline CDR1 reads SGHDT; CDR2 reads YYEEEE. Between the trimmed V and J ends, which lost 0 bases and 3 bases, there was a span of 6 bases. The CDR3 is 13 amino acids.

This clonotype has just one count. The V call is TRBV29-1, the J call TRBJ2-7; a possible D gene is TRBD2 (6 bases). Germline V gene sequence: CDR1 SQVTM, CDR2 ANQGSEA. V was clipped by 6 bases and J by 7 bases, with 25 bases between them. This CDR3 has 15 residues. CDR3 DNA sequence: TGCAGCGTCTCCTCCCGGGACTGGATGGGTAGGGAGCAGTACTTC. Its protein is CSVSSRDWMGREQYF.

The sample holds a few counts of this clonotype. The chain carries TRBV6-2 or TRBV6-3 and TRBJ2-7, with 11 bases lining up with TRBD1. Trimming cost V 0 bases and J 0 bases; bases outside gene matches: 13. Germline CDR1 and CDR2: MNHEY and SVGEGT. The CDR3 loop spans 20 amino acids. Written as DNA, the CDR3 is TGTGCCAGCAGTTACTCGAAATATACCCGGGACAGGGGGAGCTCCTACGAGCAGTACTTC. It yields the protein CASSYSKYTRDRGSSYEQYF.

The chain combines TRBV14 with TRBJ2-7; D perhaps matches TRBD1 (6 bases). Germline lookup yields CDR1 SGHDN and CDR2 FVKESK. V was pared by 4 bases and J by 1 base, with 17 bases between. The CDR3 extends over 16 amino acids. The CDR3 loop is CASSLPGTPRSYEQYF. The CDR3, as DNA: TGTGCCAGCAGCCTTCCCGGGACACCAAGGTCCTACGAGCAGTACTTC.

The rearrangement uses TRBV4-2 and TRBJ2-1; TRBD2 aligns across 8 bases. This CDR3 region has 16 residues. Germline CDR1 and CDR2: LGHNA and YNFKEQ. The ends lost 0 bases at V and 4 bases at J; junction bases unmatched: 5. CDR3 DNA sequence: TGTGCCAGCAGCCAAGACAGCGGGGGCCAATACAATGAGCAGTTCTTC. Translating it yields CASSQDSGGQYNEQFF.

The table lists this clonotype with a few counts. The chain joins TRBV3-1 to TRBJ2-5, with D possibly being TRBD1 (5 bases). CDR1 is LGHDT and CDR2 is YNNKEL in the germline V gene (reference sequence). The CDR3 is 15 residues long. Trimming took off 4 bases at V and 6 bases at J, with 18 bases between the two ends. The DNA of the CDR3 is TGTGCCAGCAGCCGTAATGCAGGGCCTGGGCAGACCCAGTACTTC. This codes for CASSRNAGPGQTQYF.

There are a few counts of this clonotype. The CDR3 region is CASSLRTGNYGYTF. CDR3 in DNA: TGTGCCAGCAGCCTTAGGACAGGAAACTATGGCTACACCTTC. This chain uses TRBV3-1 with TRBJ1-2, with TRBD1 identical over 7 bases. The CDR3 is 14 amino acids. The V gene end was trimmed by 4 bases and the J gene end by 2 bases; junction bases not matched to a gene: 4. Germline V gene lookup returns CDR1 LGHDT and CDR2 YNNKEL (reference sequence).

This clonotype appeared a few times. This chain joins TRBV5-1 and TRBJ2-7; the D gene is possibly TRBD1 (6 bases). The CDR3 is made up of 15 amino acids. Trimming took off 4 bases at V and 0 bases at J, with 14 bases between the two ends. Germline assignment: CDR1 SGHRS and CDR2 YFSETQ. The CDR3 DNA reads as TGCGCCAGCAGCCCCAGGGGCCCTAGCTCCTACGAGCAGTACTTC. Protein: CASSPRGPSSYEQYF.

This chain's CDR3 is CASSLFFRYSSYNEQFF. The CDR3 DNA is TGTGCCAGCAGCTTATTTTTTCGTTACAGCTCCTACAATGAGCAGTTCTTC. This chain links TRBV7-2 with TRBJ2-1; D gene ambiguous. CDR3 size: 17 residues. V lost 2 bases to trimming and J lost 0 bases, with 14 bases between them. Looked up from germline, CDR1 is SGHTA and CDR2 is FQGNSA.

J is TRBJ2-3 and V is TRBV7-6; 7 bases line up with TRBD1. V trimming: 1 base; J trimming: 2 bases; junction bases outside the gene matches: 6. The germline gives CDR1 SGHVS, CDR2 FNYEAQ. The CDR3 has 16 residues. CDR3 DNA sequence: TGTGCCAGCAGCTTAGGAGGGGGCCTACACACAGATACGCAGTATTTT. It is translated as CASSLGGGLHTDTQYF.

The chain employs TRBV29-1 and TRBJ2-1; D remains unclear. Per germline, CDR1 SQVTM and CDR2 ANQGSEA. Trimming took off 2 bases at V and 3 bases at J, with 11 bases between the two ends. This CDR3 has 14 residues. The CDR3 spells CSVEWAIRYNEQFF. The CDR3 DNA is TGCAGCGTTGAATGGGCAATTCGCTACAATGAGCAGTTCTTC.

The rearrangement joins TRBV28 to TRBJ1-6; D not resolved. This CDR3 has 14 residues. V was trimmed by 2 bases and J by 14 bases, leaving 16 bases between them. Germline V gives CDR1 MDHEN, CDR2 SYDVKM. CDR3 in amino acids: CASSLSPAFESLHF. The CDR3 bases are TGTGCCAGCAGTTTAAGCCCGGCATTTGAATCCCTCCACTTT. The variable domain in full, completed from reference TRBV28 and TRBJ1-6, reads DVKVTQSSRYLVKRTGEKVFLECVQDMDHENMFWYRQDPGLGLRLIYFSYDVKMKEKGDIPEGYSVSREKKERFSLILESASTNQTSMYLCASSLSPAFESLHFGNGTRLTVT.

This clonotype was found a few times. The rearrangement uses TRBV7-9 and TRBJ2-3, with a tentative D call TRBD2 (6 bases). V dropped 2 bases and J dropped 1 base, with 16 bases sitting between them. Germline values: CDR1 SEHNR, CDR2 FQNEAQ (reference sequence). This CDR3 is built from 17 residues. This CDR3 reads CASSLFTGEVGTDTQYF. CDR3 DNA sequence: TGTGCCAGCAGCTTATTTACGGGAGAGGTTGGCACAGATACGCAGTATTTT.

There are a few counts of this clonotype. V is TRBV3-1 and J is TRBJ2-7; D gene uncertain. The germline V and J ends were trimmed by 0 bases and 0 bases, with 6 bases remaining between them. The CDR3 spans 14 residues. Germline V gives CDR1 LGHDT, CDR2 YNNKEL (reference sequence). The CDR3 DNA sequence: TGTGCCAGCAGCCAAGATCCTAGCTCCTACGAGCAGTACTTC. Translation: CASSQDPSSYEQYF.

This clonotype was picked up a small number of times. The chain employs TRBV10-3 and TRBJ2-5; a possible D gene is TRBD1 (7 bases). Germline V lookup: CDR1 ENHRY, CDR2 SYGVKD. CDR3 size: 17 residues. The germline V and J ends were trimmed by 0 bases and 4 bases, with 18 bases remaining between them. The DNA of the CDR3 is TGTGCCATCAGTGAGTCGCGGGGATCGACAGGGCCAGAGACCCAGTACTTC. Translation: CAISESRGSTGPETQYF.

The table lists this clonotype with a few counts. The chain has TRBV3-1 and TRBJ2-3; 7 bases align to TRBD2. The V gene's germline CDR1 is LGHDT and CDR2 YNNKEL (reference sequence). This CDR3 spans 15 amino acids. V shed 0 bases and J 8 bases; nucleotides not matched to a gene: 8. CDR3: CASSQDRWTSPTQYF. CDR3 nucleotide sequence: TGTGCCAGCAGCCAAGACCGTTGGACTAGTCCTACGCAGTATTTT.

This chain joins TRBV27 and TRBJ2-3; 10 nucleotides align to TRBD2. The CDR3 runs to 20 residues. Germline CDR1 and CDR2: MNHEY and SMNVEV (reference sequence). V lost 5 bases and J lost 2; bases outside the gene matches: 19. CDR3 sequence reads: CASSPRRRGGLAGDTDTQYF. The DNA of the CDR3 is TGTGCCAGCAGTCCCAGAAGGAGGGGGGGGCTAGCGGGGGACACAGATACGCAGTATTTT.

The J gene is TRBJ1-2, the V gene TRBV11-2, with 7 bases aligning to TRBD1. Germline V gives CDR1 SGHAT, CDR2 FQNNGV. Germline trimming cut 5 bases from V and 4 bases from J; bases unmatched to any gene: 10. The CDR3 runs to 15 residues. The CDR3 nucleotides are TGTGCCAGCAGCAGCCCGGGACAGCGAATCTATGGCTACACCTTC. Protein product: CASSSPGQRIYGYTF.

This clonotype turned up a few times. This chain joins TRBV5-5 and TRBJ2-3; D is possibly TRBD1 (5 bases). The V and J ends lost 6 bases and 2 bases respectively, with 19 bases between them. The CDR3 spans 16 residues. Germline CDR1 and CDR2: SGHKS and YYEKEE (reference sequence). The CDR3 reads CASTITAGIDTDTQYF. Written as DNA, the CDR3 is TGTGCCAGCACCATTACAGCAGGGATCGACACAGATACGCAGTATTTT.

This clonotype has a handful of counts. The chain employs TRBV15 and TRBJ1-5; D is ambiguous. This CDR3 is built from 12 residues. Trimming removed 5 bases from V and 0 bases from J, with 2 bases in between. Germline CDR1 and CDR2: LNHNV and YYDKDF (reference sequence). The CDR3 reads CATSVSNQPQHF. The CDR3 nucleotides are TGTGCCACCAGCGTTAGCAATCAGCCCCAGCATTTT.

The CDR3 is CASSLRGRTGANVLTF. DNA of the CDR3: TGTGCCAGCAGTTTACGGGGGAGGACTGGGGCCAACGTCCTGACTTTC. The gene calls are TRBV28 and TRBJ2-6, with D perhaps matching TRBD2 (6 bases). The CDR3 sequence is 16 residues long. Germline V lookup: CDR1 MDHEN, CDR2 SYDVKM. The V end was cut by 2 bases, the J end by 2 bases, with 10 bases between.

The chain combines TRBV7-9 with TRBJ2-2, with D perhaps TRBD2 (6 bases). The V gene lost 5 bases and the J gene lost 7 bases, with 17 bases spanning the gap. Germline lookup yields CDR1 SEHNR and CDR2 FQNEAQ (reference sequence). CDR3 size: 15 residues. CDR3 sequence (DNA): TGTGCCAGCAGCCGCCGCGCGGCCGGGAGCGGGGAGCTGTTTTTT. Translated, it gives CASSRRAAGSGELFF.

This clonotype was seen only a few times. This sequence joins TRBV18 and TRBJ1-2, with 9 bases identical to TRBD1. CDR3 length: 13 amino acids. V lost 3 bases to trimming and J lost 6 bases; unmatched junction nucleotides: 2. Germline assignment: CDR1 KGHSH and CDR2 LQKENI. The CDR3 DNA follows: TGTGCCAGCTCACCCAGGACAGGGGATGGCTACACCTTC. Encoded protein: CASSPRTGDGYTF.

V gene TRBV5-1 combines with J gene TRBJ2-7; D remains unclear. Germline values: CDR1 SGHRS, CDR2 YFSETQ. V was trimmed by 0 bases and J by 6 bases, leaving 19 bases between them. This CDR3 comprises 16 residues. CDR3 residues: CASSLGPGGSPSEQYF. The DNA of the CDR3 is TGCGCCAGCAGCTTGGGGCCTGGCGGATCTCCGTCCGAGCAGTACTTC.

The rearrangement uses TRBV18 and TRBJ1-1; 11 positions match TRBD1. The CDR3 loop spans 14 amino acids. Germline CDR1 is KGHSH and CDR2 is LQKENI. J gave up 3 bases and V 4 bases, and 1 base lay outside the gene matches. The CDR3: CASSRDRGDTEAFF. The CDR3 DNA follows: TGTGCCAGCTCACGGGACAGGGGGGACACTGAAGCTTTCTTT.

This clonotype was counted a few times. J is TRBJ2-7 and V is TRBV28; either TRBD1 or TRBD2 may supply D (7 bases each). The CDR3 sequence is 15 residues long. Germline V gene data show CDR1 as MDHEN and CDR2 as SYDVKM. Trimming removed 5 bases at V and 4 bases at J, with 18 bases between. This chain's CDR3 is CASSQSAGTAYEQYF. As DNA, the CDR3 is TGTGCCAGCAGTCAATCAGCGGGGACAGCGTACGAGCAGTACTTC.

The V and J genes are TRBV12-3 or TRBV12-4 and TRBJ2-1; TRBD2 matches at 11 bases. Trimming cost V 5 bases and J 4 bases; bases outside gene matches: 10. There are 17 residues in the CDR3. The CDR3 is CASSPFGTSGLYNEQFF. CDR3 DNA: TGTGCCAGCAGTCCTTTCGGGACTAGCGGACTTTACAATGAGCAGTTCTTC.

This chain uses TRBV5-6 with TRBJ2-1; 12 bases are a match to TRBD2. With V trimmed by 4 bases and J by 8 bases, 13 bases remained unmatched. Germline CDR1 and CDR2: SGHDT and YYEEEE. CDR3 length equals 17 residues. Here the CDR3 reads CASSTRLAGAPNYEQFF. CDR3 DNA sequence: TGTGCCAGCAGCACCAGACTAGCGGGGGCCCCTAATTATGAGCAGTTCTTC.